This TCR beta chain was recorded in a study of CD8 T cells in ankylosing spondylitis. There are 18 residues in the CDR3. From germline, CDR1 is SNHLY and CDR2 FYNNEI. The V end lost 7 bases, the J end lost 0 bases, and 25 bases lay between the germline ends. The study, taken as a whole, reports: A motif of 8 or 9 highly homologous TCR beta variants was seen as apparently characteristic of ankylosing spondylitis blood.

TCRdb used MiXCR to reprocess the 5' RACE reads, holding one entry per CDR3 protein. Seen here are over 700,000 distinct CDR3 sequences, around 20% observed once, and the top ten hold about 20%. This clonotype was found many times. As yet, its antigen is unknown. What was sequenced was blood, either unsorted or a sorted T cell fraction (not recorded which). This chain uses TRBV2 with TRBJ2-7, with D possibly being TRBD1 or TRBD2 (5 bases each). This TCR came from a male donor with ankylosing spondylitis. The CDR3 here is CASIGAEVVSRASYEQYF. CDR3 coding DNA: TGTGCCAGCATCGGGGCTGAGGTTGTCAGCCGAGCCTCCTACGAGCAGTACTTC.